Below are 32 T cell receptor beta chains sequenced from a single sample in a study of blood T cell repertoires in COVID-19. Clones were sequenced by immunoSEQ multiplex PCR, and TCRdb holds only the in-frame ones, with some missing. The top ten hold around 2.7% of the sample, which has roughly 200,000 clones, more than 75% seen once. Sequenced input: peripheral blood. These receptors all stem from a man between 35 and 55 years old with active or convalescent COVID-19.

The chain has TRBV6-6 and TRBJ1-5; 10 bases map to TRBD1. V lost 5 bases to trimming and J lost 6 bases; unmatched junction nucleotides: 4. The V gene's germline CDR1 is MNHNY and CDR2 SVGAGI (reference sequence). The CDR3 covers 14 residues. The CDR3 spells CASSRTGGLQPQHF. The DNA of the CDR3 is TGTGCCAGCAGTCGGACAGGGGGTCTTCAGCCCCAGCATTTT.

The chain links TRBV10-1 to TRBJ2-1; 10 positions match TRBD2. From germline, CDR1 is WNHNN and CDR2 SYGVQD (reference sequence). Trimming took 4 bases from V and 6 from J; bases not matched to a gene: 3. The CDR3 consists of 14 residues. Written as DNA, the CDR3 is TGCGCCAGCAGTGGACTAGCGGGTACCAATGAGCAGTTCTTC. It encodes CASSGLAGTNEQFF.

This sequence joins TRBV15 and TRBJ2-5, with 7 bases identical to TRBD1. The V gene end was trimmed by 0 bases and the J gene end by 3 bases; junction bases not matched to a gene: 4. Germline V CDR1 and CDR2: LNHNV, YYDKDF (reference sequence). There are 15 residues in the CDR3. The CDR3 sequence is CATSRDPGTEETQYF. For the CDR3, the DNA is TGTGCCACCAGCAGAGACCCCGGGACAGAAGAGACCCAGTACTTC.

V gene TRBV5-4 combines with J gene TRBJ2-4, with D perhaps matching TRBD2 (7 bases). CDR3 length: 16 amino acids. Germline-derived CDR1 and CDR2 are SGHNT and YYREEE (reference sequence). The V and J ends lost 4 bases and 3 bases respectively, with 17 bases between them. CDR3 sequence (DNA): TGTGCCAGCAGCCCCGGGGGGCTGGTCAACAAAAACATTCAGTACTTC. Translating gives CASSPGGLVNKNIQYF.

In its sample, this clone was seen once. The CDR3 is CASHGGVDTYNEQFF. The CDR3 region has the DNA TGTGCCAGCCACGGGGGAGTGGATACCTACAATGAGCAGTTCTTC. The chain joins TRBV28 to TRBJ2-1; weak D call: TRBD2 (6 bases). V was trimmed by 8 bases and J by 2 bases, leaving 16 bases between them. The CDR3 length is 15 residues. Germline values: CDR1 MDHEN, CDR2 SYDVKM.

This clone was detected once. The V gene is TRBV18, the J gene TRBJ1-1; 9 bases fit TRBD1. The V gene's germline CDR1 is KGHSH and CDR2 LQKENI. This CDR3 is 15 amino acids long. J lost 0 bases, V lost 3 bases, and 2 bases had no gene match. The DNA for the CDR3 is TGTGCCAGCTCACCGGACAGGGGATTGAACACTGAAGCTTTCTTT. It translates to CASSPDRGLNTEAFF.

The CDR3 DNA reads TGCGCCAGCAGCCGAGCAGGGAACCCCACCACAGATACGCAGTATTTT. Translation: CASSRAGNPTTDTQYF. This chain connects TRBV5-1 to TRBJ2-3; the D gene is possibly TRBD1 (5 bases). From germline, CDR1 is SGHRS and CDR2 YFSETQ. This CDR3 is 16 amino acids long. Trimming shortened V by 4 bases and J by 2 bases, and 17 bases separated the two germline ends.

The chain links TRBV25-1 to TRBJ1-4; 7 nucleotides agree with TRBD1. The junction had 6 bases not matched to a gene; V was cut back by 7 bases and J by 1 base. Germline loops: CDR1 MGHDK, CDR2 SYGVNS. The CDR3 is made up of 15 amino acids. As DNA, the CDR3 is TGTGCCAGCAAGATGGGGACAGAAACTAATGAAAAACTGTTTTTT. Its protein is CASKMGTETNEKLFF.

The CDR3 coding sequence is TGTGCCAGTAGGAGAGGGACAGAGGCTGGAAACACCATATATTTT. It encodes CASRRGTEAGNTIYF. The V gene is TRBV19, the J gene TRBJ1-3; 7 nucleotides line up with TRBD1. CDR3 length: 15 residues. Trimming at V came to 6 bases and at J to 2 bases, leaving 7 bases not matched to a gene. CDR1 and CDR2 (germline): LNHDA, SQIVND (reference sequence).

This chain connects TRBV19 to TRBJ1-1; D not certain. Trimming left V 4 bases short and J 4 bases short, with 13 bases between. The CDR3 covers 14 residues. Germline-derived CDR1 and CDR2 are LNHDA and SQIVND (reference sequence). In nucleotides, the CDR3 is TGTGCCAGTAGTACGGGTCCGGCGGGCACTGAAGCTTTCTTT. Its protein product is CASSTGPAGTEAFF.

The V and J genes are TRBV6-6 and TRBJ2-7, with TRBD1 identical over 10 bases. The germline V gene has CDR1 MNHNY and CDR2 SVGAGI (reference sequence). Unmatched junction bases numbered 6, after V lost 5 bases and J lost 2 bases. The length of the CDR3 is 15 residues. For the CDR3, the DNA is TGTGCCAGCAGTCCGGGACAGGGGTTCGCCTACGAGCAGTACTTC. Its protein is CASSPGQGFAYEQYF.

As concerns this clone: Within the sample, other DNA sequences also encode this same CDR3. The genes are TRBV5-1 and TRBJ1-1; D gene unclear. Germline V gene lookup returns CDR1 SGHRS and CDR2 YFSETQ. There are 14 residues in the CDR3. V gave up 0 bases and J gave up 0 bases, with 6 bases separating them. As DNA, the CDR3 is TGCGCCAGCAGCTTGGACAGACTGAACACTGAAGCTTTCTTT. Protein sequence: CASSLDRLNTEAFF.

The rearrangement links TRBV3-1 (or the pseudogene TRBV3-2) to TRBJ2-5; 11 bases fit TRBD2. J was trimmed by 4 bases and V by 0 bases; bases with no gene match: 4. Germline V CDR1 and CDR2: LGHDT, YNNKEL (reference sequence). This CDR3 region has 16 residues. For the CDR3, the DNA is TGTGCCAGCAGCCAAGAGGGACTAGCGGCGGTAGAGACCCAGTACTTC. It specifies CASSQEGLAAVETQYF.

This rearrangement joins TRBV10-1 to TRBJ1-2; 9 positions match TRBD1. Germline V lookup: CDR1 WNHNN, CDR2 SYGVQD (reference sequence). The CDR3 contains 14 residues. Germline trimming cut 7 bases from V and 3 bases from J; bases unmatched to any gene: 6. The CDR3 protein is CASKGGQGHYGYTF. The CDR3 DNA reads as TGCGCCAGCAAGGGGGGACAGGGCCACTATGGCTACACCTTC.

V gene TRBV28 combines with J gene TRBJ1-1; D perhaps matches TRBD1 (5 bases). The CDR3 has 16 amino acids. Germline V gives CDR1 MDHEN, CDR2 SYDVKM. V lost 4 bases and J 0 bases, leaving 15 bases between the germline ends. CDR3 DNA sequence: TGTGCCAGCAGTTCAGAGCGGGGGGGACTGAACACTGAAGCTTTCTTT. It encodes CASSSERGGLNTEAFF. Complete variable domain (other parts from reference TRBV28 and TRBJ1-1): DVKVTQSSRYLVKRTGEKVFLECVQDMDHENMFWYRQDPGLGLRLIYFSYDVKMKEKGDIPEGYSVSREKKERFSLILESASTNQTSMYLCASSSERGGLNTEAFFGQGTRLTVV.

The chain employs TRBV5-5 and TRBJ2-7, with a tentative D call TRBD2 (5 bases). CDR3 length equals 16 residues. V lost 1 base, J lost 0 bases, and 14 bases lay in between. Germline CDR1 and CDR2: SGHKS and YYEKEE (reference sequence). The CDR3 DNA sequence: TGTGCCAGCAGCTTGTCCCCGGGGATGAGCTCCTACGAGCAGTACTTC. This codes for CASSLSPGMSSYEQYF. Together with reference TRBV5-5 and TRBJ2-7, the CDR3 gives the full variable domain: DAGVTQSPTHLIKTRGQQVTLRCSPISGHKSVSWYQQVLGQGPQFIFQYYEKEERGRGNFPDRFSARQFPNYSSELNVNALLLGDSALYLCASSLSPGMSSYEQYFGPGTRLTVT.

The chain uses TRBV4-1 and TRBJ2-5, with 15 bases identical to TRBD2. Germline CDR1 and CDR2: MGHRA and YSYEKL. The CDR3 totals 18 residues. V was pared by 2 bases and J by 2 bases, with 6 bases of the junction left unmatched. For the CDR3, the DNA is TGCGCCAGCAGCCAATGGACTAGCGGGGGGGCGGGGCAAGAGACCCAGTACTTC. This sequence encodes CASSQWTSGGAGQETQYF.

This chain uses TRBV7-9 with TRBJ1-1; 8 nucleotides match TRBD1. The CDR3 consists of 15 residues. Germline lookup yields CDR1 SEHNR and CDR2 FQNEAQ (reference sequence). Trimming removed 5 bases from V and 5 bases from J; junction bases left unmatched: 10. CDR3 sequence reads: CASSPTDRGRTEAFF. CDR3 coding DNA: TGTGCCAGCAGCCCAACCGACAGGGGTAGAACTGAAGCTTTCTTT.

V is TRBV2 and J is TRBJ1-5; TRBD1 agrees at 8 bases. The CDR3 extends over 15 amino acids. Germline trimming cut 6 bases from V and 4 bases from J; bases unmatched to any gene: 8. Germline CDR1 and CDR2: SNHLY and FYNNEI. The CDR3 spells CASRVDRGLNQPQHF. CDR3 DNA: TGTGCCAGCAGGGTAGACAGGGGTCTAAATCAGCCCCAGCATTTT. The full variable domain, in which reference TRBV2 and TRBJ1-5 provide the parts outside the CDR3, is EPEVTQTPSHQVTQMGQEVILRCVPISNHLYFYWYRQILGQKVEFLVSFYNNEISEKSEIFDDQFSVERPDGSNFTLKIRSTKLEDSAMYFCASRVDRGLNQPQHFGDGTRLSIL.

The V and J genes are TRBV2 and TRBJ2-1; 8 bases are shared with TRBD2. The CDR3 has 14 residues. Unmatched junction bases numbered 6, after V lost 5 bases and J lost 6 bases. Germline CDR1 reads SNHLY; CDR2 reads FYNNEI. The CDR3 coding sequence is TGTGCCAGCAGTTTAGGACTAGCTGCCAATGAGCAGTTCTTC. Its translation: CASSLGLAANEQFF.

CDR3 DNA sequence: TGTGCCAGCAGCCGTTCCGGGACACTCTCCTACGAGCAGTACTTC. It translates to CASSRSGTLSYEQYF. The rearrangement links TRBV27 to TRBJ2-7; maybe TRBD1 (6 bases). V lost 6 bases, J lost 0 bases, and 15 bases lay in between. Germline V CDR1 and CDR2: MNHEY, SMNVEV (reference sequence). This CDR3 comprises 15 residues.

CDR3: CASSEAWGGNQPQHF. The CDR3 DNA is TGTGCCAGCAGTGAAGCTTGGGGGGGCAATCAGCCCCAGCATTTT. The chain joins TRBV6-1 to TRBJ1-5; D is possibly TRBD1 (5 bases). The CDR3 contains 15 residues. Germline V CDR1 and CDR2: MNHNS, SASEGT. Trimming left V 0 bases short and J 2 bases short, with 8 bases between.

This clone appeared a few times. The chain recombines TRBV3-1 (or the pseudogene TRBV3-2) with TRBJ1-2, with D perhaps TRBD1 (5 bases). The CDR3 is 14 amino acids. Trimming cost V 4 bases and J 8 bases, with 17 bases left between them. CDR1 is LGHDT and CDR2 is YNNKEL in the germline V gene (reference sequence). The CDR3 sequence is CASSLLKGLGGYTF. For the CDR3, the DNA is TGTGCCAGCAGCCTCCTAAAGGGGCTTGGGGGCTACACCTTC.

This chain connects TRBV3-1 (or the pseudogene TRBV3-2) to TRBJ2-1; D is perhaps TRBD2 (5 bases). CDR3 size: 15 residues. The germline V gene has CDR1 LGHDT and CDR2 YNNKEL (reference sequence). The V and J ends lost 6 bases and 0 bases respectively, with 12 bases between them. This CDR3 reads CASRWTSSSYNEQFF. The CDR3 bases are TGTGCCAGCAGGTGGACTTCGAGCTCCTACAATGAGCAGTTCTTC.

A single count supports this clone. The gene calls are TRBV6-5 and TRBJ1-4; a possible D gene is TRBD1 (6 bases). The V gene's germline CDR1 is MNHEY and CDR2 SVGAGI. The CDR3 loop spans 14 amino acids. V dropped 7 bases and J dropped 8 bases, with 17 bases sitting between them. Written as DNA, the CDR3 is TGTGCCAGCACTAATCGGGGGGCAGGAGAAAAACTGTTTTTT. It specifies CASTNRGAGEKLFF.

V gene TRBV5-1 combines with J gene TRBJ2-2; D gene ambiguous. Germline CDR1 reads SGHRS; CDR2 reads YFSETQ. V was pared by 1 base and J by 6 bases, with 13 bases between. The CDR3 runs 15 residues. The CDR3 DNA follows: TGCGCCAGCAGCTTGTCAGCCAGCCGGGCCGGGGAGCTGTTTTTT. This translates into CASSLSASRAGELFF.

The chain couples TRBV28 to TRBJ1-2; D not certain. From germline, CDR1 is MDHEN and CDR2 SYDVKM. V was clipped by 7 bases and J by 4 bases, with 13 bases between them. The CDR3 runs to 13 residues. CDR3 region: CASTTAGFYGYTF. In nucleotides, the CDR3 is TGTGCCAGCACCACTGCGGGTTTCTATGGCTACACCTTC.

This CDR3 is CASSPTVEAAYNSPLHF. The CDR3 DNA reads TGTGCCAGCAGCCCTACCGTGGAGGCGGCCTATAATTCACCCCTCCACTTT. V and J are TRBV7-2 and TRBJ1-6; D gene ambiguous. V was cut by 5 bases and J by 2 bases, with 16 bases left in between. This CDR3 has 17 residues. Germline V gene sequence: CDR1 SGHTA, CDR2 FQGNSA.

The chain couples TRBV6-2 or TRBV6-3 to TRBJ2-1; the D gene is possibly TRBD1 (6 bases). This CDR3 comprises 17 residues. The V end was cut by 0 bases, the J end by 1 base, with 13 bases between. CDR1 MNHEY and CDR2 SVGEGT come from the germline V gene. The DNA for the CDR3 is TGTGCCAGCAGTTACTCGACAGGCAAAGGATCCTACAATGAGCAGTTCTTC. This sequence encodes CASSYSTGKGSYNEQFF.

CDR3 loop: CASSQVSDYSNQPQHF. Written as DNA, the CDR3 is TGCGCCAGCAGCCAAGTCAGTGATTATAGCAATCAGCCCCAGCATTTT. This chain uses TRBV4-1 with TRBJ1-5; no firm D call. The CDR3 is 16 residues long. V lost 1 base and J 0 bases, leaving 10 bases between the germline ends. The V gene's germline CDR1 is MGHRA and CDR2 YSYEKL.

The rearrangement uses TRBV10-2 and TRBJ2-7; 8 positions match TRBD1. The CDR3 runs 13 residues. Germline V CDR1 and CDR2: WSHSY, SAAADI. J lost 3 bases, V lost 6 bases, and 4 bases had no gene match. The DNA of the CDR3 is TGCGCCAGCAGCAGAGGACAGGGCTACGAGCAGTACTTC. It is translated as CASSRGQGYEQYF.

The V gene is TRBV11-3, the J gene TRBJ2-2; D remains unclear. V lost 4 bases and J lost 8, with 5 bases in between. Germline CDR1 is SGHNT and CDR2 is YENEEA. The CDR3 contains 11 residues. CDR3 sequence (DNA): TGTGCCAGCAGCTATAGAGGGGAGCTGTTTTTT. The encoded protein is CASSYRGELFF.